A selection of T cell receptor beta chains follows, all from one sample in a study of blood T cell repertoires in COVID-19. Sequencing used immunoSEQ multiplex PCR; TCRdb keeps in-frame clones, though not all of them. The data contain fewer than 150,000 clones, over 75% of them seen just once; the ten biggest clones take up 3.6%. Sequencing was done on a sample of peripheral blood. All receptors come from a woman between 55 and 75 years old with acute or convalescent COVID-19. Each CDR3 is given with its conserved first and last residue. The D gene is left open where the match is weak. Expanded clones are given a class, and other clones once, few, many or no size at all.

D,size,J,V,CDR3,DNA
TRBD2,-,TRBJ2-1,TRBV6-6,CASRPTSGSTNEQFF,TGTGCCAGCAGACCTACTAGCGGGAGTACCAATGAGCAGTTCTTC
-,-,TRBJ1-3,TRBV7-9,CASSLREVFSGNTIYF,TGTGCCAGCAGCTTAAGAGAAGTATTCTCTGGAAACACCATATATTTT
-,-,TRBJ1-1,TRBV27,CASSLTGRGRAFF,TGTGCCAGCAGTTTAACGGGACGTGGGAGGGCTTTCTTT
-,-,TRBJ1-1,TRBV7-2,CASSSLRMNTEAFF,TGTGCCAGCAGCTCATTGAGGATGAACACTGAAGCTTTCTTT
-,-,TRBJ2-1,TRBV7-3,CASSLIPSSRFNEQFF,TGTGCCAGCAGCTTAATACCGTCTAGCAGATTCAATGAGCAGTTCTTC
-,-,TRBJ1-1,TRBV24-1,CATSDFSGRQAFF,TGTGCCACCAGTGATTTTTCCGGGAGACAAGCTTTCTTT
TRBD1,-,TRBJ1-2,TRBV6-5,CASSRTGEGYTF,TGTGCCAGCAGTCGGACAGGGGAGGGCTACACCTTC
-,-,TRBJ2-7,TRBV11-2,CASSLDPGLISYEQYF,TGTGCCAGCAGCTTGGACCCGGGACTGATCTCCTACGAGCAGTACTTC
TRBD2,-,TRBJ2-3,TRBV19,CATSGRRADTQYF,TGTGCCACTAGCGGAAGGAGGGCAGATACGCAGTATTTT
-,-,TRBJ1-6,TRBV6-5,CASSSRAETIGSPLHF,TGTGCCAGCAGTTCGCGGGCGGAAACAATAGGGTCACCCCTCCACTTT
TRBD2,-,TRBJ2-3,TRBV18,CASSPIGLASDTQYF,TGTGCCAGCTCACCAATAGGACTAGCCTCAGATACGCAGTATTTT
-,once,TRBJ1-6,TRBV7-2,CASSFNQGRSPLHF,TGTGCCAGCAGCTTTAATCAAGGGAGATCACCCCTCCACTTT
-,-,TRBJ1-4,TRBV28,CASSPSRGSSWEKLFF,TGTGCCAGCAGTCCATCTCGGGGATCTTCGTGGGAAAAACTGTTTTTT
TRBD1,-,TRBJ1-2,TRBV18,CASSPGYNMGQTHYGYTF,TGTGCCAGCTCACCTGGCTACAATATGGGACAGACTCACTATGGCTACACCTTC
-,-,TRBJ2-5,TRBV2,CASSGGTVQETQYF,TGTGCCAGCAGTGGGGGGACTGTACAAGAGACCCAGTACTTC
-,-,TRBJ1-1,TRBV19,CASSITAGMGTEAFF,TGTGCCAGTAGTATAACCGCAGGGATGGGAACTGAAGCTTTCTTT
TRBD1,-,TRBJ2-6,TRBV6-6,CASKATGAGANVLTF,TGTGCCAGCAAAGCAACAGGGGCTGGGGCCAACGTCCTGACTTTC
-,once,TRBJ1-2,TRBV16,CASSPGPEGGYTF,TGTGCCAGCAGCCCAGGGCCTGAAGGGGGCTACACCTTC
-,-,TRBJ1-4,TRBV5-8,CASAPGQLLLTNEKLFF,TGTGCCAGCGCGCCCGGACAGCTCTTATTAACTAATGAAAAACTGTTTTTT
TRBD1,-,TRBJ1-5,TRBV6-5,CASSSDRGNQPQHF,TGTGCCAGCAGCTCCGACAGGGGCAATCAGCCCCAGCATTTT
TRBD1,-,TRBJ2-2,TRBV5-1,CASSSPDRDGPLGELFF,TGCGCCAGCAGCTCGCCGGACAGGGATGGGCCTCTCGGGGAGCTGTTTTTT
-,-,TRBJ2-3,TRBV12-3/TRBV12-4,CASRRVGVDTQYF,TGTGCCAGCAGAAGGGTGGGAGTTGATACGCAGTATTTT
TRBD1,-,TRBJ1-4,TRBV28,CASSLDRARNEKLFF,TGTGCCAGCAGTTTAGACAGGGCACGAAATGAAAAACTGTTTTTT
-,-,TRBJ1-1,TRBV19,CASSMIRGNTEAFF,TGTGCCAGTAGTATGATCAGGGGTAACACTGAAGCTTTCTTT
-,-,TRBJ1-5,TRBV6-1,CASSEQGPPNQPQHF,TGTGCCAGCAGTGAACAGGGTCCCCCCAATCAGCCCCAGCATTTT
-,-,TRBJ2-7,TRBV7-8,CASSSTINYEQYF,TGTGCCAGCAGCTCGACAATTAACTACGAGCAGTACTTC
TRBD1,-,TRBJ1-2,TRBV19,CASESAGGYGYTF,TGTGCCAGCGAGTCAGCAGGGGGCTATGGCTACACCTTC
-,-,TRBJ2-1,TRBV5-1,CASSLPEPTGNEQFF,TGCGCCAGCAGCTTGCCGGAGCCGACAGGCAATGAGCAGTTCTTC
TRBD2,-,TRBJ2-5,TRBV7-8,CASSLTSGRGETQYF,TGTGCCAGCAGCCTGACTAGCGGGAGAGGGGAGACCCAGTACTTC
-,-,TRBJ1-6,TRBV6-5,CASSYSPNSPLHF,TGTGCCAGCAGTTACTCTCCGAATTCACCCCTCCACTTT
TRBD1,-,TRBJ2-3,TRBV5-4,CASSSRQGRSTDTQYF,TGTGCCAGCAGCTCCCGACAGGGCAGGAGCACAGATACGCAGTATTTT
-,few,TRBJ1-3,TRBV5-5,CASSLERGLHSGNTIYF,TGTGCCAGCAGCTTGGAAAGAGGGTTACACTCTGGAAACACCATATATTTT
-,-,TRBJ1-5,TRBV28,CASSQIQSQPQHF,TGTGCCAGCAGTCAGATACAATCTCAGCCCCAGCATTTT
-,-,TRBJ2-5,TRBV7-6,CASSLASGGGQTQYF,TGTGCCAGCAGCTTAGCGTCGGGGGGCGGGCAGACCCAGTACTTC
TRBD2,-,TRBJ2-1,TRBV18,CASSRSLAGNEQFF,TGTGCCAGCTCACGAAGTCTAGCGGGCAATGAGCAGTTCTTC
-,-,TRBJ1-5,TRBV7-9,CASSGRDTGGNQPQHF,TGTGCCAGCAGCGGCCGAGACACGGGAGGGAATCAGCCCCAGCATTTT
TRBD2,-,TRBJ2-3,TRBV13,CASSHRLAGRTDTQYF,TGTGCCAGCAGCCACAGACTAGCGGGGCGAACAGATACGCAGTATTTT
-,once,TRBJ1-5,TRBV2,CASSARVKNQPQHF,TGTGCCAGCAGTGCCAGGGTGAAGAATCAGCCCCAGCATTTT
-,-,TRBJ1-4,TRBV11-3,CASSPGRTMMGKLFF,TGTGCCAGCAGCCCAGGACGGACAATGATGGGAAAACTGTTTTTT
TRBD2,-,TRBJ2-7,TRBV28,CASIPSGGHYEQYF,TGTGCCAGCATCCCTAGCGGGGGGCATTACGAGCAGTACTTC
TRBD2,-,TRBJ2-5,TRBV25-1,CASSELLAGARETQYF,TGTGCCAGCAGTGAACTCCTAGCGGGAGCGCGAGAGACCCAGTACTTC
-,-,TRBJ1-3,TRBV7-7,CASSLGPSPGNTIYF,TGTGCTAGCAGCTTAGGTCCGAGTCCTGGAAACACCATATATTTT
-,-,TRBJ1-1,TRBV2,CASSEGTRINTEAFF,TGTGCCAGCAGTGAAGGAACGCGCATAAACACTGAAGCTTTCTTT
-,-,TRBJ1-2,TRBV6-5,CASKLTGGYTF,TGTGCCAGCAAACTGACAGGTGGCTACACCTTC
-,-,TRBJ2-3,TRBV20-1,CSASVGRLTTDTQYF,TGCAGTGCTAGTGTCGGGAGACTCACCACAGATACGCAGTATTTT
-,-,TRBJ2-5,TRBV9,CASSVEGSETQYF,TGTGCCAGCAGCGTAGAAGGTAGCGAGACCCAGTACTTC
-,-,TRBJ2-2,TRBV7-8,CASSPLSRKNTGELFF,TGTGCCAGCAGCCCCCTTTCGCGGAAGAACACCGGGGAGCTGTTTTTT
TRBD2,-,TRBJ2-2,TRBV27,CASSRLAGMYTGELFF,TGTGCCAGCAGTCGTCTAGCGGGAATGTACACCGGGGAGCTGTTTTTT
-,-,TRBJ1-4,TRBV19,CASSDDIKAREKLFF,TGTGCCAGTAGTGACGACATCAAGGCTCGAGAAAAACTGTTTTTT
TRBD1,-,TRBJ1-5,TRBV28,CASSTTGESNQPQHF,TGTGCCAGCAGCACGACAGGGGAGAGCAATCAGCCCCAGCATTTT
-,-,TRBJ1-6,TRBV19,CASSIGTGNSPLHF,TGTGCCAGTAGTATTGGAACCGGGAATTCACCCCTCCACTTT
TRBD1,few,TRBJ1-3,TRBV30,CAWGLSTGGSGNTIYF,TGTGCCTGGGGACTCTCAACAGGGGGCTCTGGAAACACCATATATTTT
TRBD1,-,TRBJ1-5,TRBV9,CASSLGTGVGNQPQHF,TGTGCCAGCAGCCTGGGGACAGGGGTTGGCAATCAGCCCCAGCATTTT
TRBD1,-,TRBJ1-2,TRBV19,CASSPTGEFGYTF,TGTGCCAGTAGTCCGACAGGGGAGTTTGGCTACACCTTC
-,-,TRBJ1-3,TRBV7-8,CASSLAVFSGNTIYF,TGTGCCAGCAGCTTAGCTGTATTCTCTGGAAACACCATATATTTT
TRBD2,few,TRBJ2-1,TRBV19,CASSSPGTSGYNEQFF,TGTGCCAGTAGTAGTCCCGGGACTAGCGGATACAATGAGCAGTTCTTC
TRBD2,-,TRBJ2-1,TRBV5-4,CASSTSGYNEQFF,TGTGCCAGCAGCACTAGCGGGTACAATGAGCAGTTCTTC